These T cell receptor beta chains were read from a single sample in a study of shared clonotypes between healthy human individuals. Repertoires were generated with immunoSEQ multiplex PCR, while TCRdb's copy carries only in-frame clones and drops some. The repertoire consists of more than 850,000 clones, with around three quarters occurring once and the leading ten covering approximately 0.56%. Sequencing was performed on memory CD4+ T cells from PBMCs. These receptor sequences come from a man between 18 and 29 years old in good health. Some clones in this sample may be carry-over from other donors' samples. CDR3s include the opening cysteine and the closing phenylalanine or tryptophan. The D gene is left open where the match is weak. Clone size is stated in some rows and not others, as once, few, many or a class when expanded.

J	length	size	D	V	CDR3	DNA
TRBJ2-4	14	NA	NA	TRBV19	CASSREGGGNIQYF	TGTGCCAGTAGTAGGGAGGGAGGGGGAAACATTCAGTACTTC
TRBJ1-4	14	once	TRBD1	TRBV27	CASSPGQIDEKLFF	TGTGCCAGCAGTCCGGGACAGATAGATGAAAAACTGTTTTTT
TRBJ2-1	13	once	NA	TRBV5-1	CASSLQLGNEQFF	TGCGCCAGCAGCTTACAGTTGGGCAATGAGCAGTTCTTC
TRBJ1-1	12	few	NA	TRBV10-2	CASSESTTEAFF	TGCGCCAGCAGTGAATCTACGACTGAAGCTTTCTTT
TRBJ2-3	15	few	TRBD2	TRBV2	CASSGLAGGLDTQYF	TGTGCCAGCAGTGGACTAGCGGGAGGGTTAGATACGCAGTATTTT
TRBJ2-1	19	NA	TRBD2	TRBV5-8	CASSLAWTVAGVGYNEQFF	TGTGCCAGCAGCTTGGCTTGGACAGTAGCGGGAGTGGGATACAATGAGCAGTTCTTC
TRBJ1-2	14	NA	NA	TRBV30	CAWSRRYNNYGYTF	TGTGCCTGGAGTCGACGGTACAATAACTATGGCTACACCTTC
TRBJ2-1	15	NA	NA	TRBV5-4	CASRPLETRYNEQFF	TGTGCCAGCAGACCACTAGAGACTAGGTACAATGAGCAGTTCTTC
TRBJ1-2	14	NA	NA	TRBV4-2	CASSLAGPIYGYTF	TGTGCCAGCAGCTTGGCAGGGCCTATCTATGGCTACACCTTC
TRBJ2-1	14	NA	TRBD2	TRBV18	CASSTTREGNEQFF	TGTGCCAGCTCAACAACGCGGGAGGGTAATGAGCAGTTCTTC
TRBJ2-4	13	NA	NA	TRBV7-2	CASSLEAKNIQYF	TGTGCCAGCAGCTTAGAGGCCAAAAACATTCAGTACTTC
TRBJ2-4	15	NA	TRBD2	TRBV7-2	CASSLDRAGGPPQYF	TGTGCCAGCAGCTTAGATAGAGCGGGAGGGCCCCCTCAGTACTTC
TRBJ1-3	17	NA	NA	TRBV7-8	CASSRAFGTAAGNTIYF	TGTGCCAGCAGCCGGGCCTTCGGTACTGCGGCTGGAAACACCATATATTTT
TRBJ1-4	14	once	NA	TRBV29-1	CSVDGSTAGEKLFF	TGCAGCGTTGATGGGTCAACGGCGGGTGAAAAACTGTTTTTT
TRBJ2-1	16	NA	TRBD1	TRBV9	CASSVVGQGAYNEQFF	TGTGCCAGCAGCGTAGTAGGTCAGGGGGCCTACAATGAGCAGTTCTTC
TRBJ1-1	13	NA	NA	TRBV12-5	CASGLSMGGPPFF	TGTGCTAGTGGTTTGTCGATGGGGGGACCGCCCTTCTTT
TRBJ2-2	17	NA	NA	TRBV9	CASSGILDWTNTGELFF	TGTGCCAGCAGCGGAATCCTGGACTGGACGAACACCGGGGAGCTGTTTTTT
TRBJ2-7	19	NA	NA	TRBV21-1	CASSKGCGRAGSVPYEQYF	TGTGCCAGCAGCAAGGGGTGCGGGAGGGCCGGTTCAGTCCCCTACGAGCAGTACTTC
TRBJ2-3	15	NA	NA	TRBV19	CASKLGQTSTDTQYF	TGTGCCAGTAAACTCGGACAGACCAGCACAGATACGCAGTATTTT
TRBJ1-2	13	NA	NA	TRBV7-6	CASSERQGYGYTF	TGTGCCAGCAGCGAACGCCAGGGGTATGGCTACACCTTC
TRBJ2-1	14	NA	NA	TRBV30	CAWSDGRPGDKQFF	TGTGCCTGGAGCGATGGACGCCCGGGCGATAAGCAGTTCTTC
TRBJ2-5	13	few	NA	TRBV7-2	CASSTSYRETQYF	TGTGCCAGCAGCACTAGCTATCGGGAGACCCAGTACTTC
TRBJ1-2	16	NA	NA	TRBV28	CASSRVQGRVDYGYTF	TGTGCCAGCAGCCGCGTCCAGGGGAGGGTGGACTATGGCTACACCTTC
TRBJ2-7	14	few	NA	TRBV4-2	CASSTRQDSYEQYF	TGTGCCAGCAGCACCCGACAGGATTCCTACGAGCAGTACTTC
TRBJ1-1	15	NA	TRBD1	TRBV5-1	CASSLGQGLDTEAFF	TGCGCCAGCAGCTTGGGACAGGGTCTGGACACTGAAGCTTTCTTT
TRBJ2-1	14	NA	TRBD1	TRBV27	CASSLGQGVGEQFF	TGTGCCAGCAGTTTAGGACAGGGGGTGGGTGAGCAGTTCTTC
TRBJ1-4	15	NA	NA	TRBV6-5	CASSLISGRNEKLFF	TGTGCCAGCAGTCTGATTTCGGGGAGGAATGAAAAACTGTTTTTT
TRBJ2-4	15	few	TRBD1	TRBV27	CASSPTGTGSNIQYF	TGTGCCAGCAGCCCAACCGGGACAGGGTCCAACATTCAGTACTTC
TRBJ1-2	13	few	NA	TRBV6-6	CASSYRQPPGYTF	TGTGCCAGCAGTTATCGTCAGCCTCCTGGCTACACCTTC
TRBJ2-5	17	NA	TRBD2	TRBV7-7	CASSLALAGGLRETQYF	TGTGCCAGCAGCTTAGCCCTAGCGGGAGGGCTCAGGGAGACCCAGTACTTC
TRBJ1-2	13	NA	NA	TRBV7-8	CASSRIRGYGYTF	TGTGCCAGCAGCCGCATACGAGGATATGGCTACACCTTC
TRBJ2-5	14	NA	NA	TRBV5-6	CASSAGLGGETQYF	TGTGCCAGCAGCGCAGGACTCGGGGGAGAGACCCAGTACTTC
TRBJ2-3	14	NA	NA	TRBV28	CASSSPGSTDTQYF	TGTGCCAGCAGTTCACCAGGGTCCACAGATACGCAGTATTTT
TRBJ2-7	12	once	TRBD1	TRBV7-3	CASSLQGNEQYF	TGTGCCAGCAGCCTACAGGGGAACGAGCAGTACTTC
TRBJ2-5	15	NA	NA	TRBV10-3	CAISGYQGSGETQYF	TGTGCCATCAGTGGGTATCAGGGGAGCGGAGAGACCCAGTACTTC
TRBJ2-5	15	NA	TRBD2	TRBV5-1	CASSLEPSGRETQYF	TGCGCCAGCAGCTTGGAGCCTAGCGGGAGAGAGACCCAGTACTTC
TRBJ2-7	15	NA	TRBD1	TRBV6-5	CASSSFGTASYEQYF	TGTGCCAGCAGTTCCTTCGGGACAGCATCCTACGAGCAGTACTTC
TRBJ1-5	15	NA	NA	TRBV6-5	CASSYSGQSNQPQHF	TGTGCCAGCAGTTACTCTGGACAGTCCAATCAGCCCCAGCATTTT
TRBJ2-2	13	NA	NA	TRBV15	CATSKSYPGELFF	TGTGCCACCAGCAAAAGTTACCCAGGGGAGCTGTTTTTT
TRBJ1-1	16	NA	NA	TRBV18	CASSPVHRGGNTEAFF	TGTGCCAGCTCACCAGTACACCGAGGTGGAAACACTGAAGCTTTCTTT
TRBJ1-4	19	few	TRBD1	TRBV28	CASRVFRDRGGSTNEKLFF	TGTGCCAGCAGAGTATTCCGGGACAGGGGGGGATCAACTAATGAAAAACTGTTTTTT
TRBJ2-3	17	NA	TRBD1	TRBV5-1	CASSLRQGTGRTDTQYF	TGCGCCAGCAGCCTACGGCAGGGGACAGGACGCACAGATACGCAGTATTTT
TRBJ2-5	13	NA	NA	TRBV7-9	CASSLDGIGTQYF	TGTGCCAGCAGCTTAGACGGGATAGGGACCCAGTACTTC
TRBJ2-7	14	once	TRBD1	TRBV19	CASSPRGLRGEQYF	TGTGCCAGTAGTCCCAGGGGGCTCAGGGGCGAGCAGTACTTC
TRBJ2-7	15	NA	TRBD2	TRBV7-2	CASSLVAGGPREQYF	TGTGCCAGCAGCCTTGTAGCGGGAGGGCCGCGCGAGCAGTACTTC
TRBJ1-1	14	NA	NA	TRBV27	CASMKSQMNTEAFF	TGTGCCAGCATGAAATCACAGATGAACACTGAAGCTTTCTTT
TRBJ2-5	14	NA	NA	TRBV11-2	CASSLVAIGETQYF	TGTGCCAGCAGCTTAGTAGCCATAGGAGAGACCCAGTACTTC
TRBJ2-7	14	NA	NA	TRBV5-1	CASSLAGALYEQYF	TGCGCCAGCAGCTTGGCAGGGGCGCTCTACGAGCAGTACTTC
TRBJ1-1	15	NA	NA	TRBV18	CASSPRSQGTAEAFF	TGTGCCAGCTCACCAAGATCGCAGGGGACCGCTGAAGCTTTCTTT
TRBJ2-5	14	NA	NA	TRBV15	CATSRAGVGETQYF	TGTGCCACCAGCAGAGCTGGGGTGGGAGAGACCCAGTACTTC
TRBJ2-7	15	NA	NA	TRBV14	CASSLQGIPSYEQYF	TGTGCCAGCAGCCTACAGGGTATACCATCCTACGAGCAGTACTTC
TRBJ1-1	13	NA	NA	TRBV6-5	CASSFSMNTEAFF	TGTGCCAGCAGTTTCTCTATGAACACTGAAGCTTTCTTT
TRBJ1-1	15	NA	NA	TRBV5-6	CASSLGGLGFTEAFF	TGTGCCAGCAGCTTGGGGGGGCTAGGATTCACTGAAGCTTTCTTT
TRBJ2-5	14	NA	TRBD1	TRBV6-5	CASSWGTGQETQYF	TGTGCCAGCAGTTGGGGGACAGGACAAGAGACCCAGTACTTC
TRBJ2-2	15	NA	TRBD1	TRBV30	CAWSGGTGFAGELFF	TGTGCCTGGAGTGGGGGGACAGGTTTCGCCGGGGAGCTGTTTTTT
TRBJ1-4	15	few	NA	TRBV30	CAWRVLTGPGEKLFF	TGTGCCTGGAGGGTCCTAACAGGGCCGGGTGAAAAACTGTTTTTT
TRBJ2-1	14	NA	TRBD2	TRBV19	CASRTSGIYNEQFF	TGTGCCAGTAGAACTAGCGGGATTTACAATGAGCAGTTCTTC
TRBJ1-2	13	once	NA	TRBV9	CASSSGGNYGYTF	TGTGCCAGCAGCAGCGGGGGCAACTATGGCTACACCTTC